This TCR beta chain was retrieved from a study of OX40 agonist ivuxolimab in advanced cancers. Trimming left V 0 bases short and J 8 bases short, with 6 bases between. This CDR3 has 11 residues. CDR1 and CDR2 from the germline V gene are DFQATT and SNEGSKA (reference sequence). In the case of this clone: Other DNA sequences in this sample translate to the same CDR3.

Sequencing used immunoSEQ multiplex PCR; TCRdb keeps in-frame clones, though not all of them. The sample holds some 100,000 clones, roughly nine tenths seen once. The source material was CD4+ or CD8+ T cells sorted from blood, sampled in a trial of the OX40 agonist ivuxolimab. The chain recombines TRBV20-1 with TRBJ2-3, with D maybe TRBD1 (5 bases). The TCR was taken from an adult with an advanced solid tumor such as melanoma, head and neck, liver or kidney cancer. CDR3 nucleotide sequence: TGCAGTGCTAGAGACAGGGTTACGCAGTATTTT. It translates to CSARDRVTQYF.